The next 23 T cell receptor beta chains were all read from a single sample in a study of cytomegalovirus exposure and HLA in healthy donors. PCR was performed using 60 Vbeta and 13 Jbeta primers. Assay used: immunoSEQ multiplex PCR; TCRdb lists only in-frame clones, some missing. Of about 160,000 clones listed, about 80% are singletons. Sequenced sample: PBMCs. The receptors were sampled from a female donor in good health and CMV-seronegative.

The chain employs TRBV5-6 and TRBJ1-1, with D possibly TRBD1 on 5 matching bases. CDR3 length equals 15 residues. With 5 bases removed from V and 5 bases from J, the gap between germline ends came to 19 bases. Germline-derived CDR1 and CDR2 are SGHDT and YYEEEE. CDR3 in DNA: TGTGCCAGCAGAAGCTTAGGACAATTCGGGACTGAAGCTTTCTTT. Translated, it gives CASRSLGQFGTEAFF.

This clone was observed a single time. Germline is not matched at one junction end, which may reflect a read error. J is TRBJ1-6 and V is TRBV30; a weak D match, TRBD1 (5 bases). Per the germline V gene, CDR1 is GTSNPN and CDR2 is SVGIG (reference sequence). This CDR3 is 15 amino acids long. CDR3 residues: CAWTYQTAYNSPLHF. Written as DNA, the CDR3 is TGTGCCTGGACTTACCAGACAGCGTATAATTCACCCCTCCATTTT. The full variable domain, its missing parts supplied by reference TRBV30 and TRBJ1-6, is SQTIHQWPATLVQPVGSPLSLECTVEGTSNPNLYWYRQAAGRGLQLLFYSVGIGQISSEVPQNLSASRPQDRQFILSSKKLLLSDSGFYLCAWTYQTAYNSPLHFGNGTRLTVT.

CDR3 bases: TGCGCCAGCAGCTTGGCGGGGTCTAGCGGGAGTCAGGAGACCCAGTACTTC. This encodes CASSLAGSSGSQETQYF. The chain recombines TRBV5-1 with TRBJ2-5; 10 positions match TRBD2. This CDR3 region has 17 residues. J was trimmed by 5 bases and V by 0 bases; bases with no gene match: 10. The V gene's germline CDR1 is SGHRS and CDR2 YFSETQ.

There are a few counts of this clone. The chain recombines TRBV28 with TRBJ2-7; 8 bases align to TRBD2. CDR1 and CDR2 (germline): MDHEN, SYDVKM. Trimming cost V 5 bases and J 8 bases; bases outside gene matches: 5. The CDR3 is 12 amino acids. Here the CDR3 DNA reads TGTGCCAGCAGTACCGGGACTAGAAAGCAGTACTTC. Translated: CASSTGTRKQYF. Complete variable domain (other parts from reference TRBV28 and TRBJ2-7): DVKVTQSSRYLVKRTGEKVFLECVQDMDHENMFWYRQDPGLGLRLIYFSYDVKMKEKGDIPEGYSVSREKKERFSLILESASTNQTSMYLCASSTGTRKQYFGPGTRLTVT.

V gene TRBV5-6 combines with J gene TRBJ1-2; maybe TRBD1 (6 bases). The CDR3 runs 13 residues. V was trimmed by 7 bases and J by 6 bases, leaving 16 bases between them. CDR1 and CDR2 from the germline V gene are SGHDT and YYEEEE. This chain's CDR3 is CASVLGAGDGYTF. The CDR3 DNA follows: TGTGCCAGCGTCCTGGGGGCAGGGGATGGCTACACCTTC.

This rearrangement joins TRBV7-2 to TRBJ2-5; D remains unclear. Germline values: CDR1 SGHTA, CDR2 FQGNSA. The CDR3 sequence is 10 residues long. With 8 bases removed from V and 5 bases from J, the gap between germline ends came to 6 bases. The CDR3 coding sequence is TGTGCCAGCCCCCGGGAGACCCAGTACTTC. Protein: CASPRETQYF.

This chain joins TRBV4-2 and TRBJ1-2, with 7 bases aligning to TRBD1. Germline V gives CDR1 LGHNA, CDR2 YNFKEQ. This CDR3 has 14 amino acids. The trim removed 4 bases at V and 4 bases at J, leaving 6 bases unmatched. CDR3 sequence reads: CASSRDRAGYGYTF. CDR3 coding DNA: TGTGCCAGCAGCCGAGACAGGGCTGGCTATGGCTACACCTTC.

This chain links TRBV5-8 with TRBJ1-1; no clear D gene. The CDR3 is 12 amino acids. V was clipped by 4 bases and J by 8 bases, with 12 bases between them. The germline V gene encodes CDR1 SGHTS and CDR2 YDEGEE. The CDR3, as DNA: TGTGCCAGCAGCCCCCACCTCCAGGAAGCTTTCTTT. This sequence encodes CASSPHLQEAFF.

J is TRBJ2-2 and V is TRBV9; D gene uncertain. Germline values: CDR1 SGDLS, CDR2 YYNGEE. V was cut by 0 bases and J by 4 bases, with 7 bases left in between. This CDR3 is 14 amino acids long. The CDR3 bases are TGTGCCAGCAGCGTAGCGGTCGCCACCGGGGAGCTGTTTTTT. Its translation is CASSVAVATGELFF.

V gene TRBV6-4 combines with J gene TRBJ2-1, with 9 bases aligning to TRBD2. This CDR3 region has 15 residues. Germline V gene sequence: CDR1 MRHNA, CDR2 SNTAGT. Trimming cost V 7 bases and J 1 base; bases outside gene matches: 5. The CDR3 loop is CASKPSGTSYNEQFF. The CDR3 DNA reads as TGTGCCAGCAAGCCTAGCGGGACGTCCTACAATGAGCAGTTCTTC.

The CDR3 sequence: CASRRLSTDTQYF. The DNA for the CDR3 is TGTGCCAGCAGGAGGCTAAGCACAGATACGCAGTATTTT. The rearrangement links TRBV6-1 to TRBJ2-3; unclear D gene. With 6 bases removed from V and 0 bases from J, the gap between germline ends came to 7 bases. The germline gives CDR1 MNHNS, CDR2 SASEGT. The CDR3 covers 13 residues.

The rearrangement uses TRBV5-4 and TRBJ2-5; 13 bases map to TRBD2. J gave up 5 bases and V 3 bases, and 10 bases lay outside the gene matches. CDR1 is SGHNT, CDR2 YYREEE, per germline (reference sequence). This CDR3 is 17 amino acids long. CDR3 sequence reads: CASSSRTSGRGWETQYF. CDR3 nucleotide sequence: TGTGCCAGCAGCTCCCGGACTAGCGGGAGAGGTTGGGAGACCCAGTACTTC. The whole variable domain, remainder taken from reference TRBV5-4 and TRBJ2-5, is ETGVTQSPTHLIKTRGQQVTLRCSSQSGHNTVSWYQQALGQGPQFIFQYYREEENGRGNFPPRFSGLQFPNYSSELNVNALELDDSALYLCASSSRTSGRGWETQYFGPGTRLLVL.

The gene calls are TRBV18 and TRBJ2-1; D is ambiguous. Germline CDR1 KGHSH, CDR2 LQKENI. The CDR3 totals 15 residues. Trimming stripped 6 bases from V and 0 bases from J, with 12 bases between. CDR3 nucleotide sequence: TGTGCCAGCTCTCAGTCCAGCGTCTCCTACAATGAGCAGTTCTTC. Translation: CASSQSSVSYNEQFF.

The rearrangement uses TRBV5-1 and TRBJ2-2, with 8 bases lining up with TRBD2. Per the germline V gene, CDR1 is SGHRS and CDR2 is YFSETQ. Trimming cost V 1 base and J 0 bases; bases outside gene matches: 5. CDR3 size: 17 residues. The CDR3 nucleotides are TGCGCCAGCAGCTTGTCCGGGGGGGCGGCGAACACCGGGGAGCTGTTTTTT. As protein: CASSLSGGAANTGELFF.

This clone was seen once. J is TRBJ1-1 and V is TRBV15, with D hard to call. V lost 0 bases, J lost 9 bases, and 11 bases lay in between. The germline gives CDR1 LNHNV, CDR2 YYDKDF (reference sequence). This CDR3 contains 13 residues. The CDR3 protein is CATSRDSVSKAFF. In DNA form, the CDR3 reads TGTGCCACCAGCAGAGATTCAGTCAGTAAAGCTTTCTTT.

The chain is built from TRBV18 and TRBJ2-7, with TRBD2 identical over 7 bases. The germline CDR1 and CDR2 sequences are KGHSH and LQKENI. CDR3 length: 15 amino acids. V gave up 3 bases and J gave up 6 bases; unmatched junction bases: 11. The CDR3 region is CASSPPGTRGSEQYF. Here the CDR3 DNA reads TGTGCCAGCTCACCCCCCGGGACGCGGGGGAGCGAGCAGTACTTC.

The genes are TRBV9 and TRBJ2-3, with TRBD2 identical over 7 bases. Germline values: CDR1 SGDLS, CDR2 YYNGEE. The V gene end was trimmed by 0 bases and the J gene end by 3 bases; junction bases not matched to a gene: 7. The CDR3 runs 16 residues. CDR3 amino acids: CASSVGAGTTTDTQYF. The CDR3 DNA is TGTGCCAGCAGCGTAGGTGCCGGGACTACTACAGATACGCAGTATTTT.

This clone was seen a single time. This sequence joins TRBV28 and TRBJ1-5; D is unresolved. Trimming took 4 bases from V and 5 from J, leaving 12 bases between them. Germline V CDR1 and CDR2: MDHEN, SYDVKM. The CDR3 length is 14 residues. CDR3 coding DNA: TGTGCCAGCAGTTCCCTCACTCGGGATCAGCCCCAGCATTTT. Its translation: CASSSLTRDQPQHF.

The rearrangement links TRBV15 to TRBJ1-4; D is possibly TRBD1 (6 bases). This CDR3 spans 13 amino acids. Germline CDR1 is LNHNV and CDR2 is YYDKDF (reference sequence). Trimming pared 3 bases from V and 5 bases from J, leaving 7 bases between. The CDR3: CATSRDRNEKLFF. The DNA of the CDR3 is TGTGCCACCAGCAGGGACAGAAATGAAAAACTGTTTTTT.

The J gene is TRBJ1-1, the V gene TRBV29-1, with D unresolved. Germline lookup yields CDR1 SQVTM and CDR2 ANQGSEA. The V and J ends lost 2 bases and 8 bases respectively, with 15 bases between them. The CDR3 is 13 amino acids. The CDR3 here is CSVEPKGGSEAFF. Written as DNA, the CDR3 is TGCAGCGTTGAACCCAAGGGAGGGAGCGAAGCTTTCTTT.

The V gene is TRBV27, the J gene TRBJ1-5, with 10 bases fitting TRBD1. Germline CDR1 MNHEY, CDR2 SMNVEV (reference sequence). The length of the CDR3 is 16 residues. The trim removed 5 bases at V and 2 bases at J, leaving 6 bases unmatched. The CDR3 reads CASSKAGTGGNQPQHF. In nucleotides, the CDR3 is TGTGCCAGCAGTAAAGCCGGGACAGGGGGCAATCAGCCCCAGCATTTT.

The V gene is TRBV4-1, the J gene TRBJ1-2; TRBD1 agrees at 8 bases. The germline CDR1 and CDR2 sequences are MGHRA and YSYEKL. There are 17 residues in the CDR3. V shed 5 bases and J 2 bases; nucleotides not matched to a gene: 13. CDR3 sequence: CASSTPWDRRRNYGYTF. The CDR3 bases are TGCGCCAGCAGCACCCCTTGGGACAGGAGAAGGAACTATGGCTACACCTTC.

This clone was recorded once. The chain carries TRBV14 and TRBJ2-1; 11 bases are shared with TRBD1. The CDR3 spans 15 residues. Germline CDR1 reads SGHDN; CDR2 reads FVKESK. V lost 0 bases and J lost 8; bases outside the gene matches: 3. The CDR3: CASSQERDRGYEQFF. CDR3 DNA sequence: TGTGCCAGCAGCCAAGAAAGGGACAGGGGGTATGAGCAGTTCTTC.